The next 27 T cell receptor beta chains were all read from a single sample in a study of T cell repertoires in cytomegalovirus infection. TCRdb analysed the reads with MiXCR anew, one entry per CDR3 protein. Among a few hundred thousand distinct CDR3 sequences listed, 17% were seen once. The sample taken for sequencing was PBMCs. Every receptor here comes from a human donor in good health (CMV status not recorded). Some clones in this sample may be carry-over from other donors' samples.

A few counts support this clonotype. The genes are TRBV18 and TRBJ1-4, with 9 nucleotides matching TRBD1. With V trimmed by 10 bases and J by 7 bases, 10 bases remained unmatched. The CDR3 covers 14 residues. Looked up from germline, CDR1 is KGHSH and CDR2 is LQKENI. This CDR3 reads CATTPGTGIEKLFF. The CDR3 coding sequence is TGTGCCACAACCCCCGGGACAGGGATTGAAAAACTGTTTTTT.

This clonotype was seen a handful of times. J is TRBJ1-2 and V is TRBV20-1; 8 bases map to TRBD1. Germline CDR1 and CDR2: DFQATT and SNEGSKA (reference sequence). J lost 4 bases, V lost 5 bases, and 3 bases had no gene match. This CDR3 has 12 residues. Here the CDR3 DNA reads TGCAGTGCTGTCGACAGGGGCTATGGCTACACCTTC. This encodes CSAVDRGYGYTF.

The sample holds many counts of this clonotype. This sequence joins TRBV7-2 and TRBJ1-6; no clear D gene. Trimming took 5 bases from V and 9 from J, leaving 8 bases between them. The germline CDR1 and CDR2 sequences are SGHTA and FQGNSA. The CDR3 has 12 residues. For the CDR3, the DNA is TGTGCCAGCAGCCCATCAACTTCACCCCTCCACTTT. Translation gives CASSPSTSPLHF.

This clonotype showed up many times. The V and J genes are TRBV19 and TRBJ2-3, with D possibly TRBD1 on 6 matching bases. The CDR3 is 15 amino acids. Germline lookup yields CDR1 LNHDA and CDR2 SQIVND (reference sequence). V was shortened by 7 bases and J by 0 bases, with 14 bases between the two germline ends. CDR3 nucleotides: TGTGCCAGTACCAAGACAGGAACTAGCACAGATACGCAGTATTTT. Translating gives CASTKTGTSTDTQYF.

This clonotype was picked up many times. The chain is built from TRBV27 and TRBJ1-5; D is possibly TRBD1 (5 bases). Trimming left V 6 bases short and J 0 bases short, with 9 bases between. The germline V gene encodes CDR1 MNHEY and CDR2 SMNVEV (reference sequence). This CDR3 comprises 14 residues. As DNA, the CDR3 is TGTGCCAGCAGACCAACAGGTAGCAATCAGCCCCAGCATTTT. This translates into CASRPTGSNQPQHF.

The chain joins TRBV10-3 to TRBJ2-1, with D perhaps TRBD2 (5 bases). V was clipped by 5 bases and J by 3 bases, with 11 bases between them. Germline values: CDR1 ENHRY, CDR2 SYGVKD. CDR3 length: 14 amino acids. Here the CDR3 reads CAISNYRDYNEQFF. The CDR3, as DNA: TGTGCCATCAGTAACTACCGGGACTACAATGAGCAGTTCTTC.

The chain couples TRBV7-6 to TRBJ2-2, with D maybe TRBD1 (6 bases). V shed 5 bases and J shed 6 bases, with 13 bases lying between them. The CDR3 runs 14 residues. Germline CDR1 is SGHVS and CDR2 is FNYEAQ. CDR3 sequence (DNA): TGTGCCAGCAGCACTTACAGGGCCCCCGGGGAGCTGTTTTTT. As protein: CASSTYRAPGELFF.

This clonotype was picked up many times. The V and J genes are TRBV7-2 and TRBJ2-3, with TRBD2 identical over 9 bases. The CDR3 consists of 17 residues. The V segment lost 5 bases and the J segment 1 base; nucleotides outside the gene matches: 10. Per the germline V gene, CDR1 is SGHTA and CDR2 is FQGNSA. The CDR3 loop reads CASSPRIAGDRTDTQYF. The CDR3 nucleotides are TGTGCCAGCAGCCCACGAATAGCGGGGGACCGCACAGATACGCAGTATTTT. Drawing the rest from reference TRBV7-2 and TRBJ2-3, the complete variable domain is GAGVSQSPSNKVTEKGKDVELRCDPISGHTALYWYRQSLGQGLEFLIYFQGNSAPDKSGLPSDRFSAERTGGSVSTLTIQRTQQEDSAVYLCASSPRIAGDRTDTQYFGPGTRLTVL.

The chain couples TRBV11-2 to TRBJ2-6; D may correspond to TRBD1 or TRBD2 (6 bases each). Per germline, CDR1 SGHAT and CDR2 FQNNGV. CDR3 length equals 19 residues. V was trimmed by 2 bases and J by 0 bases, leaving 17 bases between them. Here the CDR3 reads CASSLRAGATSSGANVLTF. As DNA, the CDR3 is TGTGCCAGCAGCTTAAGGGCAGGGGCGACTAGCTCTGGGGCCAACGTCCTGACTTTC. The variable domain in full, completed from reference TRBV11-2 and TRBJ2-6, reads EAGVAQSPRYKIIEKRQSVAFWCNPISGHATLYWYQQILGQGPKLLIQFQNNGVVDDSQLPKDRFSAERLKGVDSTLKIQPAKLEDSAVYLCASSLRAGATSSGANVLTFGAGSRLTVL.

CDR3: CASSPGGANQETQYF. CDR3 DNA sequence: TGTGCCAGCAGCCCAGGGGGGGCAAATCAAGAGACCCAGTACTTC. The V and J genes are TRBV5-4 and TRBJ2-5; D may correspond to TRBD1 or TRBD2 (7 bases each). V was trimmed by 4 bases and J by 2 bases, leaving 15 bases between them. Germline-derived CDR1 and CDR2 are SGHNT and YYREEE (reference sequence). This CDR3 is built from 15 residues.

This clonotype was seen just once. The chain is built from TRBV5-5 and TRBJ1-1, with 7 nucleotides matching TRBD1. This CDR3 has 14 amino acids. Germline CDR1 reads SGHKS; CDR2 reads YYEKEE (reference sequence). V shed 7 bases, J shed 1 base, and the junction held 7 bases outside the gene matches. The CDR3 DNA reads TGTGCCAGCGGTGTCGGGACAGCGAACACTGAAGCTTTCTTT. As protein: CASGVGTANTEAFF.

This clonotype was seen only a few times. The V and J genes are TRBV28 and TRBJ1-3; TRBD1 aligns across 11 bases. With 5 bases clipped from V and 4 bases from J, the junction kept 10 bases outside the gene matches. The CDR3 extends over 17 amino acids. From germline, CDR1 is MDHEN and CDR2 SYDVKM. CDR3 sequence (DNA): TGTGCCAGCAGTCAACTGGGACAGGGGGTGTCCGGAAACACCATATATTTT. Translating it yields CASSQLGQGVSGNTIYF.

The genes are TRBV12-3 or TRBV12-4 and TRBJ2-7; no definite D call. Trimming removed 6 bases from V and 5 bases from J, with 8 bases in between. CDR3 size: 11 residues. CDR3 amino acids: CASSIINEQYF. The CDR3, as DNA: TGTGCCAGCAGCATAATAAACGAGCAGTACTTC.

The table lists this clonotype with many counts. The chain recombines TRBV19 with TRBJ1-5; TRBD1 aligns across 9 bases. After removal of 3 bases from V and 4 bases from J, the junction contained 19 bases not matched to a gene. The CDR3 is 20 amino acids. Germline V gene sequence: CDR1 LNHDA, CDR2 SQIVND (reference sequence). CDR3 sequence (DNA): TGTGCCAGTAGTATTCCGGGGGGACAGGGAAACCCTTTAGGGAATCAGCCCCAGCATTTT. Amino acids: CASSIPGGQGNPLGNQPQHF. The whole variable domain, filled in from reference TRBV19 and TRBJ1-5, reads DGGITQSPKYLFRKEGQNVTLSCEQNLNHDAMYWYRQDPGQGLRLIYYSQIVNDFQKGDIAEGYSVSREKKESFPLTVTSAQKNPTAFYLCASSIPGGQGNPLGNQPQHFGDGTRLSIL.

The CDR3 DNA follows: TGTGCCAGCAGTCTCAGAGCCACGAACACCGGGGAGCTGTTTTTT. This codes for CASSLRATNTGELFF. V is TRBV6-5 and J is TRBJ2-2; D uncertain. Between the trimmed V and J ends, which lost 5 bases and 0 bases, there was a span of 10 bases. CDR1 and CDR2 from the germline V gene are MNHEY and SVGAGI. This CDR3 contains 15 residues.

CDR3 region: CASSQTARQGKAETQYF. CDR3 in DNA: TGTGCCAGCAGCCAGACGGCCCGACAGGGGAAAGCGGAGACCCAGTACTTC. The genes are TRBV11-2 and TRBJ2-5, with 8 bases identical to TRBD1. V was pared by 5 bases and J by 5 bases, with 16 bases of the junction left unmatched. The CDR3 loop spans 17 amino acids. CDR1 SGHAT and CDR2 FQNNGV come from the germline V gene.

This sequence joins TRBV12-3 or TRBV12-4 and TRBJ2-7, with no clear D. CDR3 length: 13 amino acids. V was trimmed by 5 bases and J by 3 bases, leaving 11 bases between them. The CDR3 sequence: CASSIGAIYEQYF. The CDR3 DNA follows: TGTGCCAGCAGTATCGGTGCGATCTACGAGCAGTACTTC.

This clonotype was detected many times. This chain joins TRBV7-6 and TRBJ2-1; TRBD1 aligns across 7 bases. With 2 bases clipped from V and 0 bases from J, the junction kept 7 bases outside the gene matches. The CDR3 runs to 17 residues. CDR1 SGHVS and CDR2 FNYEAQ come from the germline V gene. In DNA form, the CDR3 reads TGTGCCAGCAGCTTACTTGCGGCAGGGGGCTCCTACAATGAGCAGTTCTTC. Protein: CASSLLAAGGSYNEQFF.

This clonotype was counted many times. The chain uses TRBV28 and TRBJ2-2; 7 bases match TRBD1. Germline V lookup: CDR1 MDHEN, CDR2 SYDVKM. J lost 6 bases, V lost 2 bases, and 6 bases had no gene match. The CDR3 extends over 15 amino acids. For the CDR3, the DNA is TGTGCCAGCAGTTTACGACAGGGATTCGCCGGGGAGCTGTTTTTT. This translates into CASSLRQGFAGELFF. The full variable domain, in which reference TRBV28 and TRBJ2-2 provide the parts outside the CDR3, is DVKVTQSSRYLVKRTGEKVFLECVQDMDHENMFWYRQDPGLGLRLIYFSYDVKMKEKGDIPEGYSVSREKKERFSLILESASTNQTSMYLCASSLRQGFAGELFFGEGSRLTVL.

This clonotype was seen a handful of times. The V call is TRBV10-3, the J call TRBJ2-2, with D hard to call. V lost 0 bases to trimming and J lost 1 base, with 9 bases between them. This CDR3 region has 16 residues. CDR1 is ENHRY and CDR2 is SYGVKD in the germline V gene. The CDR3 reads CAISESPNQNTGELFF. CDR3 DNA sequence: TGTGCCATCAGTGAGTCGCCTAACCAGAACACCGGGGAGCTGTTTTTT.

This clonotype was seen a few times. The chain employs TRBV28 and TRBJ1-6; weak D call: TRBD1 (6 bases). There are 12 residues in the CDR3. Germline assignment: CDR1 MDHEN and CDR2 SYDVKM. V lost 8 bases and J 8 bases, leaving 10 bases between the germline ends. CDR3 in DNA: TGTGCCAGCGGACAGTTATATTCACCCCTCCACTTT. Translating it yields CASGQLYSPLHF.

The V call is TRBV20-1, the J call TRBJ1-6, with D maybe TRBD1 (5 bases). CDR3 length: 14 amino acids. Looked up from germline, CDR1 is DFQATT and CDR2 is SNEGSKA (reference sequence). Deletions cut 6 bases from V and 5 bases from J, with 14 bases between. The CDR3 here is CSAPGDGNNSPLHF. The CDR3 DNA is TGCAGTGCCCCCGGGGACGGCAATAATTCACCCCTCCACTTT.

This clonotype came up many times. The genes are TRBV7-2 and TRBJ1-3, with D hard to call. The CDR3 covers 16 residues. Trimming took off 5 bases at V and 0 bases at J, with 14 bases between the two ends. CDR1 and CDR2 (germline): SGHTA, FQGNSA. CDR3 DNA: TGTGCCAGCAGCGAGAGAACCAGCCTCTCTGGAAACACCATATATTTT. Translated: CASSERTSLSGNTIYF.

CDR3 protein: CASRDPGGTWAQYF. The DNA of the CDR3 is TGTGCCAGCAGGGACCCGGGAGGGACTTGGGCCCAGTACTTC. This chain connects TRBV6-1 to TRBJ2-5; 8 bases line up with TRBD2. V shed 6 bases, J shed 9 bases, and the junction held 12 bases outside the gene matches. The CDR3 has 14 amino acids. Germline CDR1 MNHNS, CDR2 SASEGT.

In its sample, this clonotype was seen once. The V call is TRBV20-1, the J call TRBJ2-5; possible D gene TRBD2, 6 bases. Germline CDR1 DFQATT, CDR2 SNEGSKA (reference sequence). V was pared by 5 bases and J by 5 bases, with 21 bases between. The CDR3 consists of 15 residues. The CDR3 region has the DNA TGCAGTGCTCTCGGCCGGCCTAGCGTCGGGGAGACCCAGTACTTC. Translated, it gives CSALGRPSVGETQYF.

This clonotype has a count of ten or more. The V and J genes are TRBV12-3 or TRBV12-4 and TRBJ2-7; D gene ambiguous. The V end was cut by 5 bases, the J end by 5 bases, with 13 bases between. The CDR3 length is 13 residues. The CDR3 region has the DNA TGTGCCAGCAGTGAGCTAGTAACCAACGAGCAGTACTTC. Translated, it gives CASSELVTNEQYF.

This clonotype was recorded a few times. J is TRBJ1-1 and V is TRBV2; D gene ambiguous. CDR1 and CDR2 from the germline V gene are SNHLY and FYNNEI. The CDR3 consists of 14 residues. V lost 7 bases and J 0 bases, leaving 12 bases between the germline ends. CDR3 sequence reads: CASTNGRMNTEAFF. The DNA for the CDR3 is TGTGCCAGCACTAATGGACGGATGAACACTGAAGCTTTCTTT.